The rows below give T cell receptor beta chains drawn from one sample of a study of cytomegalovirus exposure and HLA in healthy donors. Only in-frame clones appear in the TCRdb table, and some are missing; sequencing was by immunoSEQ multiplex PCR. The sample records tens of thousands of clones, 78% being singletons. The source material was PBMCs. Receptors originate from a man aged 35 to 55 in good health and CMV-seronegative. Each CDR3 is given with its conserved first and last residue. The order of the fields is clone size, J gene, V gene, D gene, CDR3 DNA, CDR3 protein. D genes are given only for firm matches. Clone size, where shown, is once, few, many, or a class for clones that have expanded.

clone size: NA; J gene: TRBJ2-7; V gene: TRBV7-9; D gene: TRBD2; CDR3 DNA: TGTGCCAGCAGCGCGGACTGGGGACTATACGAGCAGTACTTC; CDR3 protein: CASSADWGLYEQYF
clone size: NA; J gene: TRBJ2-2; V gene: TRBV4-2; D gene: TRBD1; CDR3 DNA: TGTGCCAGCAGCCAAGAATTTGGACAGGGGGCTATCACCGGGGAGCTGTTTTTT; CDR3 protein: CASSQEFGQGAITGELFF
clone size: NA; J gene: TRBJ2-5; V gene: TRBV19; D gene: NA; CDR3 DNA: TGTGCCAGTAGTCGGGTAGCGAGAAATATAGGGTCAGAGACCCAGTACTTC; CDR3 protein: CASSRVARNIGSETQYF
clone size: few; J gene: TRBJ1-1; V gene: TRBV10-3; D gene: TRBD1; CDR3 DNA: TGTGCCATCACCCTCGGACAGGGGGCGTTTCTGGGTGAAGAAGCTTTCTTT; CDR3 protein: CAITLGQGAFLGEEAFF
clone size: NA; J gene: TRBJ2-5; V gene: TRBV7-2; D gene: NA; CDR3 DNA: TGTGCCAGCAGCTCCCAAGTGGGCCCAAGAGAGACCCAGTACTTC; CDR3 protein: CASSSQVGPRETQYF
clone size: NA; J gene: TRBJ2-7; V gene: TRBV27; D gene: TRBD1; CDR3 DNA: TGTGCCAGCAGTTTATCCGGGACAGGACGATACGAGCAGTACTTC; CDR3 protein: CASSLSGTGRYEQYF
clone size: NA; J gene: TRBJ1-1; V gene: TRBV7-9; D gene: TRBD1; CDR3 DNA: TGTGCCAGCAGCTTAGTGGGGACAGGGAACACTGAAGCTTTCTTT; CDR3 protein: CASSLVGTGNTEAFF
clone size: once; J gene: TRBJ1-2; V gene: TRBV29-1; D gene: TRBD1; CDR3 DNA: TGCAGCGCCCGACAGGGGACCTATGGCTACACCTTC; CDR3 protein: CSARQGTYGYTF
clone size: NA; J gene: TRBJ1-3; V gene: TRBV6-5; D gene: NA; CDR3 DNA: TGTGCCAGCAGTTTAAGCAACTCTGGAAACACCATATATTTT; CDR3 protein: CASSLSNSGNTIYF
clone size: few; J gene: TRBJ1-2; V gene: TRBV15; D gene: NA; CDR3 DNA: TGTGCCACCAGCAGAGATAATAACTATGGCTACACCTTC; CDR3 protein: CATSRDNNYGYTF
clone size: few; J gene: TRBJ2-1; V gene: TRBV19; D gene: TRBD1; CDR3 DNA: TGTGCCAGTAGTCCGTGGACAGGGCGCCCCTCCGAGCAGTTCTTC; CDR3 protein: CASSPWTGRPSEQFF
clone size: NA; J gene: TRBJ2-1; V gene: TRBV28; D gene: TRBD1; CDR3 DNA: TGTGCCAGCACACGGCCGACAGGGCAGCAGTTCTTC; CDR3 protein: CASTRPTGQQFF
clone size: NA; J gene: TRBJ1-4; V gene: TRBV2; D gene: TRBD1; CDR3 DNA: TGTGCCAGCACCACAGGACAGACAGGGCATGAAAAACTGTTTTTT; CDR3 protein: CASTTGQTGHEKLFF
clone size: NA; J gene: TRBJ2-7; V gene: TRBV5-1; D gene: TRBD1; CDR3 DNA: TGCGCCAGCAGCGATGGGACAGGGAAAGGCGAGCAGTACTTC; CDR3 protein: CASSDGTGKGEQYF
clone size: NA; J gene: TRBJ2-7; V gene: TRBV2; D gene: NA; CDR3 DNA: TGTGCCAGCAGTCTAGACAGTACCTACGAGCAGTACTTC; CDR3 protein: CASSLDSTYEQYF
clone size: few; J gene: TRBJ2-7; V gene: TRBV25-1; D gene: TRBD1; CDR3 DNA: TGTGCCAGCAGTGTTCGAGGGGGCGAGTACGAGCAGTACTTC; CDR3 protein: CASSVRGGEYEQYF
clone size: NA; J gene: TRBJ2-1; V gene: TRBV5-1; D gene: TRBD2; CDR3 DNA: TGCGCCAGCAGCTTTGTGGGACTAGGTTACAATGAGCAGTTCTTC; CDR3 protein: CASSFVGLGYNEQFF
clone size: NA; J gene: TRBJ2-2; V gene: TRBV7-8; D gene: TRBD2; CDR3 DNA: TGTGCCAGCAGCTTAGCGAACCTAGCGGTCGGAGCAGACACCGGGGAGCTGTTTTTT; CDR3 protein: CASSLANLAVGADTGELFF
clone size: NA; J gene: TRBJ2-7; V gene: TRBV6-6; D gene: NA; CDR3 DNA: TGTGCCAGCAGTGGTCAATCGATGAGCTCCTACGAGCAGTACTTC; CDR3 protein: CASSGQSMSSYEQYF
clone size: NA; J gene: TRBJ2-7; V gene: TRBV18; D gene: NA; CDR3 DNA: TGTGCCAGCTCTCGAGGGGACGGGGGGCCCTACGAGCAGTACTTC; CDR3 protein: CASSRGDGGPYEQYF
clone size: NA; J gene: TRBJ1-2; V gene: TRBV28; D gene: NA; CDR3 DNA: TGTGCCAGCAGTTTCAGGGGACGGGCTGGCTACACCTTC; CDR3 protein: CASSFRGRAGYTF
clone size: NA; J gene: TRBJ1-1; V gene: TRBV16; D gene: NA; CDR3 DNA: TGTGCCAGCAGCCAATCCGCCCTCAGGGAAGCTTTCTTT; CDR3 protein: CASSQSALREAFF